Listed below are T cell receptor beta chains from one sample, sequenced in a study of T-cell reconstitution after alpha-beta-depleted transplantation in children. One entry per CDR3 protein, called by TCRdb with MiXCR from the PCR reads. The table lists over 300,000 distinct CDR3 sequences, about 9.3% of them singletons, with less than 2.5% in the top ten. The specimen comprised PBMCs from the stem cell graft donor, sampled from the stem cell graft. The receptor source for this set is a human donor who donated a stem cell graft to a child with acute lymphoblastic leukemia. Both conserved end residues are part of each CDR3. D genes are given only for firm matches. Some rows have no size entry. The others give once, few or many, or a class for an expanded clone.

size	V	J	D	CDR3	DNA
few	TRBV12-3/TRBV12-4	TRBJ1-1	NA	CASSSRKGGNTEAFF	TGTGCCAGCAGCTCTAGGAAGGGAGGGAACACTGAAGCTTTCTTT
many	TRBV3-1	TRBJ2-1	TRBD2	CASSQDLAVNNEQFF	TGTGCCAGCAGCCAGGATCTAGCGGTCAACAATGAGCAGTTCTTC
NA	TRBV6-5	TRBJ1-2	NA	CASSKGRVQRGYTF	TGTGCCAGCTCAAAAGGAAGGGTACAGAGGGGCTACACCTTC
NA	TRBV28	TRBJ2-5	NA	CASRWGRGLETQYF	TGTGCCAGCCGTTGGGGGCGGGGTTTGGAGACCCAGTACTTC
NA	TRBV6-4	TRBJ2-6	NA	CANHDSGANVLTF	TGTGCCAACCATGACTCTGGGGCCAACGTCCTGACTTTC
NA	TRBV9	TRBJ1-1	NA	CASSTQVGDTEAFF	TGTGCCAGCAGCACACAGGTTGGGGACACTGAAGCTTTCTTT
medium-sized	TRBV29-1	TRBJ2-3	TRBD1	CSVESTGIPDTQYF	TGCAGCGTTGAATCGACAGGGATTCCAGATACGCAGTATTTT
NA	TRBV7-7	TRBJ2-5	NA	CASSSPGSGAETQYF	TGTGCTAGCAGCTCCCCGGGGTCCGGAGCGGAGACCCAGTACTTC
NA	TRBV7-9	TRBJ2-1	NA	CASRTNNEQFF	TGTGCCAGCAGAACGAACAATGAGCAGTTCTTC
many	TRBV7-2	TRBJ2-1	NA	CASSLVTGTDNEQFF	TGTGCCAGCAGCTTAGTAACGGGGACTGACAATGAGCAGTTCTTC
few	TRBV20-1	TRBJ2-2	TRBD2	CSASIGTSGDYTGELFF	TGCAGTGCTAGTATCGGGACTAGCGGAGACTACACCGGGGAGCTGTTTTTT
few	TRBV2	TRBJ2-1	NA	CAILRGQSYNEQFF	TGTGCCATCCTAAGGGGCCAGTCCTACAATGAGCAGTTCTTC
many	TRBV10-3	TRBJ2-3	NA	CAIKDSLAQDTQYF	TGTGCCATCAAGGACAGCCTAGCGCAGGATACGCAGTATTTT
NA	TRBV27	TRBJ2-6	NA	CASSQRWANVLTF	TGTGCCAGCAGCCAGCGTTGGGCCAACGTCCTGACTTTC
many	TRBV20-1	TRBJ2-3	NA	CSAVGPGTDTQYF	TGCAGTGCAGTCGGTCCAGGGACAGATACGCAGTATTTT
few	TRBV24-1	TRBJ1-5	NA	CATSDSNQPQHF	TGTGCCACCAGTGATTCGAATCAGCCCCAGCATTTT
many	TRBV24-1	TRBJ2-2	NA	CATSDRPGKSGELFF	TGTGCCACCAGTGACCGCCCAGGGAAGAGCGGGGAGCTGTTTTTT
many	TRBV6-1	TRBJ1-2	TRBD1	CASSATGGASEGYTF	TGTGCCAGTAGCGCGACAGGGGGCGCATCGGAGGGCTACACCTTC
NA	TRBV4-1	TRBJ2-5	NA	CASRQGLLETQYF	TGCGCCAGCAGGCAGGGGCTGTTGGAGACCCAGTACTTC
few	TRBV15	TRBJ2-7	TRBD1	CATSREETGAYEQYF	TGTGCCACCAGCAGAGAAGAGACAGGGGCCTACGAGCAGTACTTC